The T cell receptor (beta chain) described here comes from a study of T cell responses to AZD1222 COVID-19 vaccine (dated by TCRdb to about 2021). In terms of the full investigation: A total of 233 trial participants underwent TCR sequencing, of whom about 200 had received two doses of AZD1222 and about 25 had received two doses of the MenACWY control vaccine. Enrollment into the trials was organized by age into subgroups of 18-55, 56-69 and 70-plus years, and those subgroups contained 148, 28 and 57 TCR-sequenced participants, respectively.

The sample's time point label, in plain terms: sample from adult after SARS-CoV-2 infection, after symptom onset. A couple of convalescent COVID-19 patients, sampled after symptom onset from adults with prior SARS-CoV-2 infection, were also TCR-sequenced for comparison. The trim is 6 bases for V and 3 bases for J, with a gap of 11 bases between the germline ends. From the cysteine up to the phenylalanine, the CDR3 has a length of 13 residues. Only the CDR3 region is kept as DNA, spanning 39 bases read in frame from base 1. Via the germline V gene (reference sequence), CDR1 is LNHDA and CDR2 SQIVND. What the authors observed across the whole study: The whole spike protein was spanned by vaccine-associated CD4 TCRs, and dominant responses were seen in regions 160-218 and 743-854. Epitopes outside the regions mutated in the B.1.351 and B.1.1.7 variants were reportedly recognized by nearly half of the unique spike-specific TCRs. Conclusions about previously exposed vaccinees were limited because only a handful of AZD1222 recipients were SARS-CoV-2 seropositive at baseline. Most participants were white British and females outnumbered males, and the authors suggested that clonal diversity may have been underestimated. Because no day 14 peak-response samples were available, repertoires were characterized only after the peak T cell response. In the small 56-69-year group, the increase in depth fell short of significance, most likely because of low power. A significant rise in spike-specific TCR breadth and depth was observed after two AZD1222 doses relative to day 0 and relative to MenACWY recipients.

Turning to this clone: It lacks a known antigen. It has no much larger one-base neighbor in the sample; base qualities were not kept.

The CDR3 regions of human TCRbeta chains were analyzed by immunosequencing. The authors' pipeline ran thus. Repertoire TCRs were matched against a reference library of SARS-CoV-2-specific TCRs generated with the MIRA antigen-specificity platform. Breadth meant the fraction of unique TCRs that were SARS-CoV-2-associated, whereas depth meant the fraction of total T cells that were SARS-CoV-2-associated. Each spike-specific TCR was assigned to its reactive spike region and to a CD4 or CD8 class using the MIRA data. Log10-transformed breadth and depth values were compared by one-way ANOVA with Sidak's multiple comparisons tests. TCRdb holds this immuneACCESS table with in-frame rearrangements only. Some clones are missing; in checked studies, unresolved V genes explain under half, and the rest has no known cause. The D gene and trimming were derived from the DNA, and the V and J assignments and clone size from that table. The sample table contains some 150,000 clones; only one count was recorded for approximately 86% of them. Just under 7% of the sample lies in the top ten.

The specimen was peripheral blood, collected after recovery from COVID-19. The V and J segments used are TRBV19 and TRBJ1-2; a tentative D match to TRBD1 spans 5 bases. The TCR was taken from an adult who had recovered from COVID-19. The CDR3 has the sequence CASSPWGDYGYTF. The base sequence is TGTGCCAGTAGCCCCTGGGGGGACTATGGCTACACCTTC.